The 26 T cell receptor beta chains below come from one sample, sequenced in a study of blood T cells in healthy people across ages. A second PCR, run for about 6 to 12 cycles, used a sample-barcoded 5' primer plus a J-beta primer mix. TCRdb reprocessed the 5' RACE reads with MiXCR, giving one entry per CDR3 protein. The data contain 660,000 or so distinct CDR3 sequences, approximately 50% of them singletons. The sequencing input was blood. These receptors all stem from a man between 60 and 75 years old in good health.

V gene TRBV7-2 combines with J gene TRBJ2-5; either TRBD1 or TRBD2 may supply D (5 bases each). The V end lost 0 bases, the J end lost 6 bases, and 11 bases lay between the germline ends. The CDR3 runs to 14 residues. Germline-derived CDR1 and CDR2 are SGHTA and FQGNSA. CDR3 nucleotide sequence: TGTGCCAGCAGCTTAGCAGGTTCGGGGCAGACCCAGTACTTC. It encodes CASSLAGSGQTQYF.

The chain couples TRBV5-1 to TRBJ2-1, with 9 bases lining up with TRBD1. The CDR3 covers 15 residues. V was clipped by 5 bases and J by 2 bases; unmatched bases: 5. Germline loops: CDR1 SGHRS, CDR2 YFSETQ. The CDR3 sequence is CASRPGTGPYNEQFF. The CDR3 DNA sequence: TGCGCCAGCAGACCCGGGACAGGGCCCTACAATGAGCAGTTCTTC.

This chain connects TRBV18 to TRBJ1-1, with D perhaps matching TRBD1 (5 bases). This CDR3 is 12 amino acids long. Per germline, CDR1 KGHSH and CDR2 LQKENI. Trimming removed 3 bases at V and 7 bases at J, with 9 bases between. DNA of the CDR3: TGTGCCAGCTCACCGGTACAGGTTGAAGCTTTCTTT. This encodes CASSPVQVEAFF.

This sequence joins TRBV4-1 and TRBJ2-3, with TRBD1 matching 8 bases. The germline gives CDR1 MGHRA, CDR2 YSYEKL. The CDR3 is made up of 17 amino acids. J gave up 2 bases and V 1 base, and 8 bases lay outside the gene matches. This CDR3 reads CASSQGTGRTHTDTQYF. The CDR3 DNA reads TGCGCCAGCAGCCAAGGGACAGGGCGAACTCACACAGATACGCAGTATTTT.

This clonotype was found many times. The gene calls are TRBV7-2 and TRBJ2-1, with TRBD2 matching over 10 bases. Per germline, CDR1 SGHTA and CDR2 FQGNSA. The CDR3 is 16 residues long. V lost 1 base to trimming and J lost 2 bases; unmatched junction nucleotides: 2. DNA of the CDR3: TGTGCCAGCAGCTTAGTAGCGGGGGGCACCTACAATGAGCAGTTCTTC. It codes for CASSLVAGGTYNEQFF.

The rearrangement joins TRBV20-1 to TRBJ2-5; D gene unclear. Trimming pared 6 bases from V and 2 bases from J, leaving 13 bases between. Germline V gene lookup returns CDR1 DFQATT and CDR2 SNEGSKA (reference sequence). This CDR3 spans 13 amino acids. CDR3 sequence reads: CSAAVHVQETQYF. The CDR3 nucleotides read TGCAGTGCCGCCGTTCATGTTCAAGAGACCCAGTACTTC.

This rearrangement joins TRBV9 to TRBJ2-4; the match to TRBD2 covers 7 bases. Matching the DNA end better, TRBJ2-5 makes the J call doubtful. The CDR3 totals 15 residues. Germline V gives CDR1 SGDLS, CDR2 YYNGEE. CDR3 protein: CASSVGAGSEETQYF. Written as DNA, the CDR3 is TGTGCCAGCAGCGTAGGAGCGGGGTCAGAAGAGACCCAGTACTTC.

The chain recombines TRBV12-3 or TRBV12-4 with TRBJ2-6; no clear D gene. The CDR3 covers 14 residues. Trimming stripped 8 bases from V and 0 bases from J, with 8 bases between. CDR3 DNA: TGTGCCAGCCGATCCTCCTCTGGGGCCAACGTCCTGACTTTC. Its translation: CASRSSSGANVLTF.

The table lists this clonotype with a few counts. The rearrangement joins TRBV29-1 to TRBJ1-1; D is undetermined. The CDR3 has 14 amino acids. Trimming cost V 3 bases and J 4 bases, with 15 bases left between them. Germline V CDR1 and CDR2: SQVTM, ANQGSEA. Written as DNA, the CDR3 is TGCAGCGTTGAGGCCAGGCCGCGGGGCACTGAAGCTTTCTTT. It encodes CSVEARPRGTEAFF.

This clonotype was seen just once. The chain couples TRBV15 to TRBJ1-5, with D uncertain. CDR1 and CDR2 from the germline V gene are LNHNV and YYDKDF (reference sequence). This CDR3 region has 14 residues. V was shortened by 0 bases and J by 6 bases, with 9 bases between the two germline ends. DNA for the CDR3: TGTGCCACCAGCAGAGATCGGAATCCTCAGCCCCAGCATTTT. It yields the protein CATSRDRNPQPQHF.

The rearrangement uses TRBV6-2 or TRBV6-3 and TRBJ2-5; 8 bases align to TRBD1. The CDR3 length is 15 residues. Germline V gene data show CDR1 as MNHEY and CDR2 as SVGEGT. After removal of 4 bases from V and 4 bases from J, the junction contained 8 bases not matched to a gene. CDR3 region: CASSSRGQGRETQYF. CDR3 coding DNA: TGTGCCAGCAGTTCCCGCGGACAGGGAAGAGAGACCCAGTACTTC.

The chain joins TRBV20-1 to TRBJ1-2; tentative D call: TRBD1 (6 bases). The CDR3 totals 14 residues. CDR1 and CDR2 (germline): DFQATT, SNEGSKA (reference sequence). The V gene lost 4 bases and the J gene lost 0 bases, with 12 bases spanning the gap. CDR3 amino acids: CSANRGTPNYGYTF. The DNA for the CDR3 is TGCAGTGCTAATAGGGGGACGCCTAACTATGGCTACACCTTC.

The gene calls are TRBV3-1 and TRBJ2-1, with 7 positions matching TRBD1. Germline V gene lookup returns CDR1 LGHDT and CDR2 YNNKEL (reference sequence). With V trimmed by 1 base and J by 2 bases, 2 bases remained unmatched. The CDR3 is made up of 15 amino acids. The chain's CDR3 is CASSQAGTAYNEQFF. CDR3 bases: TGTGCCAGCAGCCAAGCCGGGACAGCCTACAATGAGCAGTTCTTC.

The J gene is TRBJ2-7, the V gene TRBV27, with D possibly being TRBD1 (6 bases). This CDR3 is 14 amino acids long. Trimming left V 5 bases short and J 0 bases short, with 11 bases between. Germline CDR1 is MNHEY and CDR2 is SMNVEV (reference sequence). The CDR3 DNA reads as TGTGCCAGCAGTGGGACAATGAGCTCCTACGAGCAGTACTTC. It codes for CASSGTMSSYEQYF.

This clonotype was observed a few times. The chain has TRBV2 and TRBJ2-4; 9 bases map to TRBD2. This CDR3 is built from 13 residues. Germline values: CDR1 SNHLY, CDR2 FYNNEI. The V segment lost 6 bases and the J segment 8 bases; nucleotides outside the gene matches: 5. CDR3 protein: CASRLAGLDIQYF. The CDR3 nucleotides are TGTGCCAGCAGGCTAGCGGGGCTGGACATTCAGTACTTC. Using reference TRBV2 and TRBJ2-4 for the parts outside the CDR3, the full variable domain is EPEVTQTPSHQVTQMGQEVILRCVPISNHLYFYWYRQILGQKVEFLVSFYNNEISEKSEIFDDQFSVERPDGSNFTLKIRSTKLEDSAMYFCASRLAGLDIQYFGAGTRLSVL.

This rearrangement joins TRBV7-8 to TRBJ2-7; D is undetermined. V shed 0 bases and J shed 0 bases, with 6 bases lying between them. The germline V gene has CDR1 SGHVS and CDR2 FQNEAQ. This CDR3 has 14 amino acids. The CDR3 reads CASSLADGSYEQYF. CDR3 DNA sequence: TGTGCCAGCAGCTTAGCCGACGGCTCCTACGAGCAGTACTTC.

This chain links TRBV20-1 with TRBJ2-5; D remains unclear. The CDR3 length is 13 residues. Germline lookup yields CDR1 DFQATT and CDR2 SNEGSKA (reference sequence). Trimming cost V 1 base and J 11 bases, with 17 bases left between them. CDR3 sequence reads: CSARGPPLGEQYF. The DNA of the CDR3 is TGCAGTGCTAGAGGTCCCCCCTTGGGTGAGCAGTACTTC.

This chain links TRBV6-1 with TRBJ1-6; possible D gene TRBD1, 6 bases. The CDR3 length is 13 residues. The V gene lost 7 bases and the J gene lost 9 bases, with 13 bases spanning the gap. CDR1 is MNHNS, CDR2 SASEGT, per germline. This chain's CDR3 is CASKLGGGSPLHF. The CDR3, as DNA: TGTGCCAGCAAGCTAGGGGGGGGTTCACCCCTCCACTTT.

J is TRBJ1-2 and V is TRBV6-1; D gene ambiguous. The germline V gene has CDR1 MNHNS and CDR2 SASEGT. Deletions cut 2 bases from V and 2 bases from J, with 9 bases between. This CDR3 is 14 amino acids long. The CDR3 DNA follows: TGTGCCAGCAGTGAATCTCTACAGAACTATGGCTACACCTTC. This translates into CASSESLQNYGYTF.

V gene TRBV3-1 combines with J gene TRBJ2-5; D gene ambiguous. The J call may be in error: the DNA end matches TRBJ2-7 better. This CDR3 comprises 11 residues. Germline V CDR1 and CDR2: LGHDT, YNNKEL (reference sequence). CDR3 protein: CASSLRREQYF. CDR3 in DNA: TGTGCCAGCAGCCTGCGCCGCGAGCAGTACTTC.

Only a few counts were recorded for this clonotype. The chain recombines TRBV4-1 with TRBJ1-1; 7 nucleotides agree with TRBD1. The V segment lost 4 bases and the J segment 0 bases; nucleotides outside the gene matches: 8. Per the germline V gene, CDR1 is MGHRA and CDR2 is YSYEKL. The CDR3 spans 16 residues. CDR3 nucleotides: TGCGCCAGCAGCCCCAGATCGACAGGGATGAACACTGAAGCTTTCTTT. This encodes CASSPRSTGMNTEAFF.

The rearrangement joins TRBV5-1 to TRBJ2-5, with TRBD2 identical over 9 bases. Germline CDR1 reads SGHRS; CDR2 reads YFSETQ. The CDR3 covers 15 residues. The V gene end was trimmed by 6 bases and the J gene end by 2 bases; junction bases not matched to a gene: 8. The CDR3 coding sequence is TGCGCCAGCAAGGGCACAGCGGGGGGACAAGAGACCCAGTACTTC. Translating gives CASKGTAGGQETQYF.

This clonotype has only a few counts. The chain uses TRBV4-1 and TRBJ2-5; TRBD2 matches 10 bases. Per the germline V gene, CDR1 is MGHRA and CDR2 is YSYEKL. Trimming at V came to 0 bases and at J to 1 base, leaving 11 bases not matched to a gene. The CDR3 has 19 amino acids. Written as DNA, the CDR3 is TGCGCCAGCAGCCAAGAGATGTGGGCTAGCGGGGGCCTCCAAGAGACCCAGTACTTC. It yields the protein CASSQEMWASGGLQETQYF.

J is TRBJ1-1 and V is TRBV4-2, with D hard to call. Per the germline V gene, CDR1 is LGHNA and CDR2 is YNFKEQ. The CDR3 spans 13 residues. V was pared by 0 bases and J by 5 bases, with 7 bases between. CDR3 residues: CASSQDKDTEAFF. For the CDR3, the DNA is TGTGCCAGCAGCCAAGATAAGGATACTGAAGCTTTCTTT.

This chain connects TRBV10-3 to TRBJ2-5; 7 bases are shared with TRBD2. This CDR3 has 14 amino acids. With V trimmed by 4 bases and J by 2 bases, 4 bases remained unmatched. Germline V CDR1 and CDR2: ENHRY, SYGVKD. As DNA, the CDR3 is TGTGCCATCAGTGCGGGACTACATCAAGAGACCCAGTACTTC. Protein product: CAISAGLHQETQYF.

This clonotype was observed a few times. The CDR3 bases are TGCAGTGCTCCAGCCTCAGCTAGCGGGGGGCCTATTTACAATGAGCAGTTCTTC. This codes for CSAPASASGGPIYNEQFF. The chain couples TRBV20-1 to TRBJ2-1, with TRBD2 matching 11 bases. Trimming at V came to 5 bases and at J to 4 bases, leaving 16 bases not matched to a gene. CDR1 and CDR2 (germline): DFQATT, SNEGSKA (reference sequence). This CDR3 has 18 amino acids.